This entry concerns a single T cell receptor (beta chain). No antigen is known for it. The sample holds no much larger clone one base away, and base qualities are not on file. The sample originates from a study of cytomegalovirus exposure and HLA in healthy donors (dated by TCRdb to about 2017). About the study as a whole: An earlier analysis of 587 of the donors reported 250 to 300 Gb of sequence data and 117 million unique TCR beta sequences from around 200 million T cells. An early release covering 500 to 750 HLA-typed donors comprised about 320 gigabases of sequencing data and tens of millions of unique TCR sequences. Among the 398 genotyped donors, 81% belonged to the genetic ancestry cluster associated with self-reported Caucasian donors. The study aimed to test whether cataloging public T cell receptors could reveal signatures of past pathogen exposure. The study profiled the T cell repertoires of fewer than 850 subjects by immunosequencing and related them to cytomegalovirus serostatus. Along with the roughly 700-subject first cohort, a separate validation cohort of over a hundred different subjects was used. High-throughput TCR immunosequencing, statistical association of individual TCRs with disease status, and machine learning were combined to predict cytomegalovirus infection status. A later analysis re-analyzed previously published TCR beta repertoires from hundreds of donors and added high-resolution HLA genotyping to study TCR occurrence patterns. Rather than using new phenotypic data, the later analysis identified candidate immune exposures from TCR beta sequences and from how often those sequences occurred across donors. An earlier analysis of 587 of the donors applied high-throughput TCR beta sequencing to assess whether each TCR beta V gene segment acted as functional or pseudogenic. Alongside the repertoire data, information on donor age, sex, ethnicity and CMV serostatus was compiled. A later genetic analysis took genome-wide SNP genotypes for about 55% of the roughly 670 donors and used that subset as a discovery cohort. Every discovery cohort repertoire had been produced on one sequencing platform. Both class I and class II loci were covered by HLA typing, at four-digit resolution. The number of typed donors differed by locus: roughly 629-640 for A, B, C, DRB1 and DQB1; 522 for DQA1; 600 to 610 for DPA1; and some 450 for DPB1. Roughly five DR-DQ haplotypes were handled as single units for association and clustering, since linkage in the cohort was strong. On average, about 200,000 unique TCR beta nucleotide sequences were sequenced per donor among more than 350 genotyped donors of the cohort, with about 17% of those sequences being non-productive.

V lost 0 bases and J lost 2 bases; the stretch between them is 13 bases long. The CDR3 sequence holds 16 residues, the cysteine and phenylalanine included. Only CDR3 DNA is held: 48 bases, read in frame from base 1. CDR1 is given as MGHRA and CDR2 as YSYEKL, both from the germline V gene. The library came from the immunoSEQ multiplex PCR assay. The multiplex PCR relied on a mix of 60 forward primers for TCR Vbeta segments and 13 reverse primers for TCR Jbeta segments. Amplification of the CDR3 region of rearranged TCR beta genes was performed with a multiplex PCR assay on genomic DNA. Amplified TCR beta libraries were sequenced as 87-base-pair reads on the Illumina HiSeq System. Turning to the authors' computational methods: A later analysis tallied roughly 76 million unique TCR beta chains across the approximately 670 repertoires, and 10 million to 11 million of those chains were shared by two or more donors. Raw reads were error-corrected and collapsed into unique sequences with a nearest-neighbor algorithm that merged closely related sequences to remove PCR and sequencing errors. CDR3 sequences were aligned to IMGT reference sequences to assign V, D and J gene segments. For a sequence to be retained, a match of at least six nucleotides to both a V gene segment and a J gene segment was required. A rearrangement counted as productive if the CDR3 had no stop codons and remained in frame with V and J, and every other rearrangement counted as non-productive. Following IMGT convention, CDR3 was defined as the stretch from the second conserved V-encoded cysteine up to the conserved J-encoded phenylalanine. Sequences without an unambiguous match to a single V gene segment were excluded from the earlier analysis of several hundred of the donors. An earlier analysis of fewer than 750 of the donors classified V segments as functional when productive rearrangements were above 56.7% and as segregating when the standard deviation between donors was above 5%. A statistical classification framework was built to diagnose cytomegalovirus status from the catalog of TCR beta chain sequences. In a later analysis, TCR nucleotide sequences were compared against IMGT/GENE-DB human TR gene sequences so that V and J genes could be assigned. The TCRdist pipeline was used in a later analysis to assign CDR3 sequences and most-parsimonious VDJ recombination scenarios. In a later analysis, every TCR beta chain was defined by the combination of its CDR3 amino acid sequence and its V-gene family, and reads without a unique V-gene family were dropped. In a later analysis, fewer than 650 highly shared, low-generation-probability nucleotide sequences were removed to address suspected cross-contamination and a sequencing artifact. A later analysis calculated a clonal expansion index for each public chain from normalized within-repertoire ranks of inferred template counts. A later analysis computed generation probabilities with a VDJ recombination model fitted to out-of-frame rearrangements, and checked the results against IGoR. In a later analysis, hypergeometric tests were used to score TCR-TCR, TCR-HLA and TCR-CMV co-occurrence, with a repertoire-size bias correction applied to TCR pairs. A later analysis estimated false discovery rates by permuting HLA or CMV assignments 20 times. In a later analysis, co-occurring TCRs were grouped using DBSCAN, with TCRdist sequence similarity added in when clustering inside HLA-allele-positive subsets. Co-occurrence clustering excluded repertoires with fewer than 30,000 or more than 120,000 public chains, plus five with anomalous nucleotide sharing. TCRdb carries this immuneACCESS record with in-frame sequences only. Its versions omit some clonotypes, under half of them owing to an unresolved V gene in the studies checked, with the rest unexplained. V, J and clone size derive from that table, while D and trimming were established from the DNA sequence. In this sample the table shows about 150,000 clones, around 59% of which occur a single time. The top ten constitute about 1.8% of the sample.

The cohort comprised hundreds of healthy bone marrow donors. At the time of sampling, every cohort member was nominally healthy, though immune exposures that went unrecorded were likely present. The donor was CMV seronegative and belonged to the group of more than 300 seronegative cohort members. Every donor gave a peripheral blood sample, and the peripheral blood mononuclear cells from that sample were used for TCR beta sequencing. Genomic DNA was extracted from the blood cell samples with the Qiagen DNeasy Blood Extraction Kit. Overall results and qualifications from the work: The only immune exposure information available for the cohort was CMV serostatus. A group of highly shared sequence variants was considered likely to be a technical artifact of the sequencing pipeline. The earlier analysis of about 600 of the donors excluded 15 to 20 rarely observed V segments, including chromosome 9 orphons, because counts were too low. A later analysis found that TCR association rates varied across HLA loci, with DRB1 alleles showing the most associated TCRs and HLA-C alleles the fewest. Linkage disequilibrium might explain the correlated functional status among segregating V segments, but an unknown experimental factor could not be excluded. Across donors, most TCR sequences were observed very rarely, whereas some public TCRs were present in many individuals. Specific HLA alleles were associated with 15,000 to 20,000 TCR beta sequences at a false discovery rate of 0.05 in a later analysis. According to the authors, the approach could potentially be generalized to other disease states and immunological phenotypes. Cytomegalovirus status was reported to be diagnosed by the classifier with high specificity and sensitivity in both the original and validation cohorts. In a later genetic analysis, a missense DCLRE1C variant was associated with V-gene and J-gene trimming of TCR beta chains, and the association was replicated in an independent cohort. Sequencing depth was assumed to be roughly uniform across donors in the presence/absence analyses, though that assumption may not hold. According to a later analysis, parvovirus B19, influenza, CMV and Epstein-Barr virus appeared linked to several top co-occurrence clusters. The 87-base-pair reads could not distinguish some IMGT-functional V segments, including TRBV6-2 and TRBV6-3, so those segments were excluded. This cohort had only TCR beta chains sequenced, and the lack of alpha or paired-chain data limited which features could be detected. A later genetic analysis reported fewer N-insertions in productive TCRs among donors in an Asian-associated ancestry cluster than the roughly 700-donor mean. A further reported finding was that TCR beta sequences accurately predicted the HLA-A and HLA-B alleles for most subjects in the first cohort. In an earlier analysis of about 550 of the donors, most TCR beta V segments were observed in productive rearrangements about 87% or about 30% of the time, broadly matching IMGT annotations. When HLA alleles, especially DR and DQ, strongly co-occurred, TCR associations were difficult to assign to individual alleles. Most CMV-associated TCR beta chains appeared to be HLA-restricted in a later analysis, and the HLA associations seemed to be driven largely by CMV exposure. A few of the identified cytomegalovirus-associated TCR beta chains were confirmed in vitro to be specific for cytomegalovirus antigens. HLA typing was unavailable for some donors at each locus, so association tests used only the typed subset. In a later analysis, HLA-associated TCR beta chains were found to be more clonally expanded and to have lower generation probabilities than equally common non-associated chains. The study gave a list of about 170 TCR beta chains associated with cytomegalovirus.

The sequence was obtained from a male donor in good health and CMV-seronegative. The V gene is TRBV4-1 and the J gene is TRBJ1-2, with the D gene not clear enough to name. Sequencing input: PBMCs. The CDR3 region has the sequence CASSQEGGMRNYGYTF. The DNA sequence is as follows: TGCGCCAGCAGCCAAGAGGGAGGGATGAGAAACTATGGCTACACCTTC.